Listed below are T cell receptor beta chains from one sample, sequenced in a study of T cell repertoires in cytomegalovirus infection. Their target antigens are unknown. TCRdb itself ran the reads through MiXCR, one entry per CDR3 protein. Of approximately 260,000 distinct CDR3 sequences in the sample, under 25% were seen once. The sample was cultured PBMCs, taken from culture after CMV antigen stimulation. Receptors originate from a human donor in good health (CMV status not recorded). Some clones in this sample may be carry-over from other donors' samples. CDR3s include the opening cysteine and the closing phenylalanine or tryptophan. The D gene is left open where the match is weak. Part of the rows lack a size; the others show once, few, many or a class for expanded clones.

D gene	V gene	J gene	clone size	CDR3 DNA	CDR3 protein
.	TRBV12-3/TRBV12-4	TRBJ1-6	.	TGTGCCAGCAGTTCGTGGGGAAGGGGGTCACCCCTCCACTTT	CASSSWGRGSPLHF
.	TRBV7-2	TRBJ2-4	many	TGTGCCAGCAGCGGCCAGACATTTGGGGCCAAAAACATTCAGTACTTC	CASSGQTFGAKNIQYF
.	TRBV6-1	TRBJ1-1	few	TGTGCCAGCAGTTTCGTCGGGGCTCCGAGCACTGAAGCTTTCTTT	CASSFVGAPSTEAFF
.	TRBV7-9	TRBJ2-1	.	TGTGCCAGCAGCTCGCGTTTGGGGGGGCTCTACAATGAGCAGTTCTTC	CASSSRLGGLYNEQFF
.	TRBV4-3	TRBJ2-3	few	TGCGCCAGCAGCCAAGACGGGATCGGGACAGATACGCAGTATTTT	CASSQDGIGTDTQYF
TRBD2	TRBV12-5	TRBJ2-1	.	TGTGCTAGTGGCGCCCGTTTAGCGGGCCCCTCCTACAATGAGCAGTTCTTC	CASGARLAGPSYNEQFF
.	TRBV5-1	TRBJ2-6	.	TGCGCCAGCAGAGACAAAGACCAAGCCTCTGGGGCCAACGTCCTGACTTTC	CASRDKDQASGANVLTF
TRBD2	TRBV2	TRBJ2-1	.	TGTGCCAGCAGGGCCAGCGGGAGCAACTACAATGAGCAGTTCTTC	CASRASGSNYNEQFF
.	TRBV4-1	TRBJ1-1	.	TGCGCCTCCGGGGAGGGTCCGTCTGAAGCTTTCTTT	CASGEGPSEAFF
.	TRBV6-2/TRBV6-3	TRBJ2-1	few	TGTGCCAGCAGTTACTCGCCGGGAGTGAATGAGCAGTTCTTC	CASSYSPGVNEQFF
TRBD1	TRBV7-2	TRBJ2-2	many	TGTGCCAGCAGCTTATCAAGGGGGCGGACCGGGGAGCTGTTTTTT	CASSLSRGRTGELFF
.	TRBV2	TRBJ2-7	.	TGTGCCAGCAGCGTGGTCCAAGGGGGCGAGCAGTACTTC	CASSVVQGGEQYF
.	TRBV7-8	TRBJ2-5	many	TGTGCCAGCAGCTCGGAGCGAAGACTAGTTTTGGAGACCCAGTACTTC	CASSSERRLVLETQYF
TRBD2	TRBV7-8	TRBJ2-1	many	TGTGCCAGCAGGGCTAGCGGGTCGAGCTCCTACAATGAGCAGTTCTTC	CASRASGSSSYNEQFF
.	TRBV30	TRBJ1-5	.	TGTGCCTGGAGTGTACGAGGGGTTCAGCCCCAGCATTTT	CAWSVRGVQPQHF
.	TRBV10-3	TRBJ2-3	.	TGTGCCATCAGTGAAGGCAGGGGTAGCACAGATACGCAGTATTTT	CAISEGRGSTDTQYF
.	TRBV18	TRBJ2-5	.	TGTGCCAGCACATCCTACAGGGTCGAGGAGACCCAGTACTTC	CASTSYRVEETQYF
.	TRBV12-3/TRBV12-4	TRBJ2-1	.	TGTGCCAGCAGTTTAGCGCTAGGCCGGGGGGAGCAGTTCTTC	CASSLALGRGEQFF
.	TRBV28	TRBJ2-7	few	TGTGCCAGCAGTTTAGGCGGAAACATGCACGAGCAGTACTTC	CASSLGGNMHEQYF
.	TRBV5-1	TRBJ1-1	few	TGCGCCAGCAGCTCGGGACGGAACACTGAAGCTTTCTTT	CASSSGRNTEAFF
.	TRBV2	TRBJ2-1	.	TGTGCCAGCATCGGCATACTGGGGCAGTTCTTC	CASIGILGQFF
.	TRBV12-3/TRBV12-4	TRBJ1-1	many	TGTGCCAGCAACGACGACGGGAAAAACACTGAAGCTTTCTTT	CASNDDGKNTEAFF
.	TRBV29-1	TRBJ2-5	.	TGCAGCGTTGAGCAGGGGGAGACCCAGTACTTC	CSVEQGETQYF
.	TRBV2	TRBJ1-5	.	TGTGCCAGCAGGACTAGCAATCAGCCCCAGCATTTT	CASRTSNQPQHF
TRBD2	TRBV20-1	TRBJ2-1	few	TGCAGTGCTAGTCGACTAGCGGGATCTTACAATGAGCAGTTCTTC	CSASRLAGSYNEQFF
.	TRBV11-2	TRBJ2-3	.	TGTGCCAGCAGCTTGGGGCCCGATAGTAGCACAGATACGCAGTATTTT	CASSLGPDSSTDTQYF
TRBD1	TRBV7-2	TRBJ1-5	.	TGTGCCAGCAGCGGGGACAGGGGAAGAGGTCAGCCCCAGCATTTT	CASSGDRGRGQPQHF
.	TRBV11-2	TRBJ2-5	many	TGTGCCAGCAGCTCCATAGCGGAACAAGAGACCCAGTACTTC	CASSSIAEQETQYF
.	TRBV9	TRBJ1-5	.	TGTGCCAGCAGCGTAGATCATAGCAATCAGCCCCAGCATTTT	CASSVDHSNQPQHF
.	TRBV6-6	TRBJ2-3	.	TGTGCCAGCAGTTGGGGTCGGGCCATCACAGATACGCAGTATTTT	CASSWGRAITDTQYF
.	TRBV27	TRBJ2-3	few	TGTGCCAGCAGTGCCGGGGGGCGATACACAGATACGCAGTATTTT	CASSAGGRYTDTQYF
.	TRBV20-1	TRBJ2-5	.	TGCAGTGCTAGAAAAGAGGAGACCCAGTACTTC	CSARKEETQYF
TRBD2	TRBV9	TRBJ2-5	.	TGTGCCAGCAGCGCGGGGACTAGCGGGCAAGAGACCCAGTACTTC	CASSAGTSGQETQYF
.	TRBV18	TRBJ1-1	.	TGTGCCAGCTCATCCCAGGCCGGGGTGAACACTGAAGCTTTCTTT	CASSSQAGVNTEAFF
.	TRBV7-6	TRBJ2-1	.	TGTGCTAGCAGCCCCCCTGGATCCTCCTCCTACAATGAGCAGTTCTTC	CASSPPGSSSYNEQFF
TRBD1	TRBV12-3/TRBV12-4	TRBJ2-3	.	TGTGCCAGCAGTAGGGACAGGGTTTCAGATACGCAGTATTTT	CASSRDRVSDTQYF
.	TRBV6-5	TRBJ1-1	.	TGTGCCAGCAATTTCGGCACTGAAGCTTTCTTT	CASNFGTEAFF
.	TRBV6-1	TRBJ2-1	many	TGTGCCAGCAGCATAGGACAGTCAAATGAGCAGTTCTTC	CASSIGQSNEQFF
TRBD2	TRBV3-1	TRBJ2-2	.	TGTGCCAGCAGCCAACTAGCGGGGGGAAACACCGGGGAGCTGTTTTTT	CASSQLAGGNTGELFF
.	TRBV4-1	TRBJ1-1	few	TGCGCCAGCAGCCGATCCGAAACCATAGGGGGCACTGAAGCTTTCTTT	CASSRSETIGGTEAFF
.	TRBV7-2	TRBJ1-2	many	TGTGCCAGCAGCTTAGGGTGGAGTGGCTACACCTTC	CASSLGWSGYTF
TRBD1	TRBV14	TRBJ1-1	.	TGTGCCAGCAGCCAAGCCGGACAGGGTTCTCCTGAAGCTTTCTTT	CASSQAGQGSPEAFF
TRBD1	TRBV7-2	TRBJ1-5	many	TGTGCCAGCAGTTTGACAGGGGTTATTAGCAATCAGCCCCAGCATTTT	CASSLTGVISNQPQHF
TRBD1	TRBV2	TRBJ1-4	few	TGTGCCAGCAGTGAAGGGGGACAGGGTAATGAAAAACTGTTTTTT	CASSEGGQGNEKLFF
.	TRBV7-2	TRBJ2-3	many	TGTGCCAGCAGGGACACTCCCGATACGCAGTATTTT	CASRDTPDTQYF
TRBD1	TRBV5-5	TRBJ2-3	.	TGTGCCAGCACCCAGGACAGGTTCACAGATACGCAGTATTTT	CASTQDRFTDTQYF
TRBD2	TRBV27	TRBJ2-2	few	TGTGCCAGCAGTTTATCGATAGCGGGAGAGAACACCGGGGAGCTGTTTTTT	CASSLSIAGENTGELFF
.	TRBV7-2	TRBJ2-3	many	TGTGCCAGCAGCTTAGATTCATCGGGAATCCGCACAGATACGCAGTATTTT	CASSLDSSGIRTDTQYF
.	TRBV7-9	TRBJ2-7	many	TGTGCCAGCAGCTTACTACGCAGCTCCTACGAGCAGTACTTC	CASSLLRSSYEQYF
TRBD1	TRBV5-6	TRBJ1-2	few	TGTGCCAGCAGCTTGGACCGGGACAGGGTGGGCTACACCTTC	CASSLDRDRVGYTF